This T cell receptor beta chain was found in a study of early T cells in non-severe SARS-CoV-2 infection. For the study at large: Investigators sequenced bulk RNA drawn from unsorted whole blood, and chains remained unpaired.

Unique molecular identifiers tagged individual cDNA molecules. TCRdb analysed the 5' RACE reads with MiXCR anew, one entry per CDR3 protein. The table records 50,000 or so distinct CDR3 sequences, roughly 5.5% of them present only once. General study results and limits: Matching with VDJdb favored anti-spike CD8 responses (missing private and CD4 specificities).

V was pared by 1 base and J by 0 bases, with 12 bases between. Germline lookup yields CDR1 LGHNA and CDR2 YNFKEQ. CDR3 length equals 16 residues. This clonotype was observed many times. Its antigen is currently unknown. Sequencing was performed on whole blood. This TCR came from an adult who was a healthcare worker with PCR-confirmed SARS-CoV-2 infection or an uninfected control (not recorded which). The rearrangement links TRBV4-2 to TRBJ1-1; TRBD1 is a possible D gene (6 bases). The DNA of the CDR3 is TGTGCCAGCAGCCAAGTGTCTTCAGGGGTGAACACTGAAGCTTTCTTT. Translation gives CASSQVSSGVNTEAFF.